Below, 18 T cell receptor beta chains from the same sample are listed, as sequenced in a study of blood T cells in healthy people across ages. A second PCR, run for about 7 to 11 cycles, used a sample-barcoded 5' primer plus a J-beta primer mix. A single record per CDR3 protein comes from TCRdb applying MiXCR to the 5' RACE reads. The sample shows hundreds of thousands of distinct CDR3 sequences, roughly three fifths of them seen only once. Source material: blood. These TCRs come from a middle-aged man in good health.

The gene calls are TRBV9 and TRBJ1-4; unclear D gene. Trimming left V 3 bases short and J 0 bases short, with 9 bases between. CDR1 and CDR2 from the germline V gene are SGDLS and YYNGEE. This CDR3 comprises 15 residues. DNA for the CDR3: TGTGCCAGCAGCGGAGCGGGGACAACTAATGAAAAACTGTTTTTT. Translated, it gives CASSGAGTTNEKLFF. Using reference TRBV9 and TRBJ1-4 for the parts outside the CDR3, the full variable domain is DSGVTQTPKHLITATGQRVTLRCSPRSGDLSVYWYQQSLDQGLQFLIQYYNGEERAKGNILERFSAQQFPDLHSELNLSSLELGDSALYFCASSGAGTTNEKLFFGSGTQLSVL.

The rearrangement links TRBV13 to TRBJ2-7; weak D call: TRBD2 (5 bases). Germline loops: CDR1 PRHDT, CDR2 FYEKMQ (reference sequence). This CDR3 is built from 14 residues. The germline V and J ends were trimmed by 1 base and 7 bases, with 14 bases remaining between them. CDR3 residues: CASSLVPAASEQYF. CDR3 sequence (DNA): TGTGCCAGCAGCTTAGTGCCAGCGGCCAGTGAGCAGTACTTC.

This chain joins TRBV4-3 and TRBJ2-5, with no clear D. Germline loops: CDR1 LGHNA, CDR2 YSLEER. The CDR3 totals 15 residues. V was trimmed by 4 bases and J by 2 bases, leaving 14 bases between them. CDR3 sequence: CASSPTGSVQETQYF. CDR3 DNA: TGCGCCAGCAGCCCCACGGGCTCCGTGCAAGAGACCCAGTACTTC.

V is TRBV28 and J is TRBJ2-6; 11 nucleotides match TRBD1. V was pared by 6 bases and J by 1 base, with 8 bases of the junction left unmatched. In germline, CDR1 is MDHEN, CDR2 SYDVKM. The CDR3 runs to 18 residues. For the CDR3, the DNA is TGTGCCAGCAGAAAAACCGGGACAGGGGGTTCTGGGGCCAACGTCCTGACTTTC. It is translated as CASRKTGTGGSGANVLTF.

This clonotype was picked up a small number of times. The chain uses TRBV9 and TRBJ2-3; TRBD2 matches 11 bases. CDR1 and CDR2 from the germline V gene are SGDLS and YYNGEE. Losses at the gene ends were 3 bases for V and 4 bases for J; bases not matched to a gene: 4. This CDR3 is 15 amino acids long. The CDR3, as DNA: TGTGCCAGCAGCGCACTAGCGGGAGAGGCAGATACGCAGTATTTT. Its protein is CASSALAGEADTQYF.

V is TRBV3-1 and J is TRBJ2-5, with 7 positions matching TRBD1. The closer fit of TRBJ2-7 to the DNA end suggests the J call may be wrong. This CDR3 spans 13 amino acids. Germline-derived CDR1 and CDR2 are LGHDT and YNNKEL (reference sequence). The CDR3 region is CASSPGQSPEQYF. The CDR3, as DNA: TGTGCCAGCAGCCCGGGACAGTCCCCCGAGCAGTACTTC.

The chain employs TRBV14 and TRBJ2-1, with 8 bases that match TRBD2. Germline values: CDR1 SGHDN, CDR2 FVKESK. With 7 bases clipped from V and 8 bases from J, the junction kept 13 bases outside the gene matches. This CDR3 spans 15 amino acids. CDR3 nucleotides: TGTGCCAGCAATCCCGGACGAGCGGGGGATGATGAGCAGTTCTTC. It translates to CASNPGRAGDDEQFF.

The chain links TRBV5-1 to TRBJ2-3; possibly TRBD1 or TRBD2 for D (5 bases each). Germline CDR1 SGHRS, CDR2 YFSETQ. The germline V and J ends were trimmed by 4 bases and 2 bases, with 14 bases remaining between them. The CDR3 spans 15 residues. The CDR3 sequence is CASSPAQGDTDTQYF. For the CDR3, the DNA is TGCGCCAGCAGCCCGGCGCAGGGAGACACAGATACGCAGTATTTT.

This clonotype was seen repeatedly, ten times or more. This rearrangement joins TRBV5-6 to TRBJ1-1; the D is unclear. CDR1 is SGHDT, CDR2 YYEEEE, per germline. V lost 4 bases, J lost 8 bases, and 12 bases lay in between. This CDR3 has 12 amino acids. The DNA for the CDR3 is TGTGCCAGCAGCCCAACGGGAGGCGAAGCTTTCTTT. It specifies CASSPTGGEAFF.

This clonotype is a singleton in its sample. This chain connects TRBV20-1 to TRBJ2-1, with D perhaps TRBD1 (6 bases). The J call is doubtful: the DNA matches TRBJ2-7 better. CDR1 DFQATT and CDR2 SNEGSKA come from the germline V gene (reference sequence). This CDR3 has 13 amino acids. CDR3 sequence: CSAPGEGENEQYF. The CDR3 DNA is TGCAGTGCTCCAGGGGAAGGAGAGAATGAGCAGTACTTC.

The chain has TRBV7-2 and TRBJ2-1, with D perhaps matching TRBD2 (6 bases). The germline V gene has CDR1 SGHTA and CDR2 FQGNSA. The CDR3 has 13 amino acids. V lost 5 bases and J lost 12, with 17 bases in between. The CDR3 bases are TGTGCCAGCAGCCCCGAACGGGGGAGAGGGCAGTTCTTC. Amino acid sequence: CASSPERGRGQFF.

Concerning this clonotype: Sequence at one end of the junction differs from germline and may be a read error. The V and J genes are TRBV12-3 or TRBV12-4 and TRBJ2-1; 9 bases align to TRBD2. CDR3 length: 14 amino acids. The chain's CDR3 is CVSSVGGGDDEQFF. The CDR3 nucleotides are TGTGTCAGCAGTGTAGGCGGGGGGGATGATGAGCAGTTCTTC.

The chain has TRBV5-1 and TRBJ1-5; D uncertain. Germline V gene lookup returns CDR1 SGHRS and CDR2 YFSETQ. Trimming cost V 1 base and J 5 bases, with 10 bases left between them. The CDR3 is made up of 14 amino acids. The CDR3 sequence: CASSLSTPDQPQHF. The CDR3 DNA reads TGCGCCAGCAGCTTGTCGACACCGGATCAGCCCCAGCATTTT. The variable domain in full, with the rest retrieved from reference TRBV5-1 and TRBJ1-5, is KAGVTQTPRYLIKTRGQQVTLSCSPISGHRSVSWYQQTPGQGLQFLFEYFSETQRNKGNFPGRFSGRQFSNSRSEMNVSTLELGDSALYLCASSLSTPDQPQHFGDGTRLSIL.

Notes on this clonotype: Compared with germline, one end of the junction differs, possibly owing to a read error. The genes are TRBV7-2 and TRBJ2-1, with D possibly matching TRBD1 (5 bases). Germline-derived CDR1 and CDR2 are SGHTA and FQGNSA. The CDR3 contains 15 residues. The CDR3 coding sequence is TGTGCCAGCAGCTCGACAGTTAACTCCTACAATGGGCAGTTCTTC. It yields the protein CASSSTVNSYNGQFF.

The chain joins TRBV7-9 to TRBJ1-1; D possibly corresponds to TRBD1 (5 bases). The CDR3 has 17 amino acids. The germline V and J ends were trimmed by 5 bases and 0 bases, with 19 bases remaining between them. Germline CDR1 and CDR2: SEHNR and FQNEAQ (reference sequence). In DNA, the CDR3 is TGTGCCAGCAGCCCCGAGACAGCCAATCCTATGAACACTGAAGCTTTCTTT. This sequence encodes CASSPETANPMNTEAFF. Full variable domain (missing parts from reference TRBV7-9 and TRBJ1-1): DTGVSQNPRHKITKRGQNVTFRCDPISEHNRLYWYRQTLGQGPEFLTYFQNEAQLEKSRLLSDRFSAERPKGSFSTLEIQRTEQGDSAMYLCASSPETANPMNTEAFFGQGTRLTVV.

Ten or more counts support this clonotype. The rearrangement uses TRBV7-9 and TRBJ2-1; D not resolved. Germline loops: CDR1 SEHNR, CDR2 FQNEAQ (reference sequence). Trimming removed 3 bases from V and 10 bases from J, with 7 bases in between. The CDR3 consists of 11 residues. CDR3: CASSFLDEQFF. DNA for the CDR3: TGTGCCAGCAGCTTTCTGGACGAGCAGTTCTTC.

The sample holds one count of this clonotype. The chain is built from TRBV27 and TRBJ2-5; D call uncertain. Trimming took off 5 bases at V and 4 bases at J, with 11 bases between the two ends. Germline CDR1 is MNHEY and CDR2 is SMNVEV (reference sequence). This CDR3 comprises 13 residues. The CDR3 DNA is TGTGCCAGCAGTCCCTATCGTCTAGAGACCCAGTACTTC. Amino acids: CASSPYRLETQYF.

In this sample, this clonotype turned up a few times. This rearrangement joins TRBV20-1 to TRBJ2-4; 9 positions match TRBD2. The better agreement between TRBJ2-7 and the DNA end casts doubt on the J call. The length of the CDR3 is 14 residues. CDR1 and CDR2 from the germline V gene are DFQATT and SNEGSKA (reference sequence). The CDR3 coding sequence is TGCAGTGCTAGAGATTGGCGGGAGGGCTCCGAGCAGTACTTC. The encoded protein is CSARDWREGSEQYF.